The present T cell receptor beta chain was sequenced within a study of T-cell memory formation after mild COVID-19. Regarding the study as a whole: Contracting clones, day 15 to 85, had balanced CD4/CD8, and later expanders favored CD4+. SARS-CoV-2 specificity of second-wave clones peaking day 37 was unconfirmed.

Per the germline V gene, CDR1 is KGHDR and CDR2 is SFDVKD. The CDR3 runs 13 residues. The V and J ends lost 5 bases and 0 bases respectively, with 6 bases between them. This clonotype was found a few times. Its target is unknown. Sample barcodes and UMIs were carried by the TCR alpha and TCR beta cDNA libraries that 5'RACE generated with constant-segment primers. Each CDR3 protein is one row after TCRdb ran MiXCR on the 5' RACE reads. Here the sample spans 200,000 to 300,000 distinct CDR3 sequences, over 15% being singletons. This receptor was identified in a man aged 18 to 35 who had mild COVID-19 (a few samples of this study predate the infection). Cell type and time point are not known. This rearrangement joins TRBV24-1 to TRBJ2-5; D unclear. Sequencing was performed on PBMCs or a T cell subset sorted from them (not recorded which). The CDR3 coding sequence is TGTGCCACCAGTGGGTCGTACCAAGAGACCCAGTACTTC. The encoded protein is CATSGSYQETQYF.